A single T cell receptor beta chain is shown here with its context. This CDR3 is also generated by other DNA sequences in the sample. The sample belongs to a study of OX40 agonist ivuxolimab in advanced cancers. At the level of the study: Enrolled patients in dose escalation had cancers that were hepatocellular carcinoma, melanoma, renal cell or head and neck cancer. Subjects had a mean age of around 63 years, with a range of about 23 to 90; 82.7% were male.

Profiled with immunoSEQ multiplex PCR; TCRdb holds only in-frame clones, not every one. The sample carries 73,000 or so clones, approximately 86% recorded once. Per the germline V gene, CDR1 is SGDLS and CDR2 is YYNGEE. The CDR3 is made up of 16 amino acids. V shed 0 bases and J 4 bases; nucleotides not matched to a gene: 9. V and J are TRBV9 and TRBJ1-2; TRBD1 matches 7 bases. This receptor was taken from an adult with an advanced solid tumor such as melanoma, head and neck, liver or kidney cancer. The sequencing used CD4+ or CD8+ T cells sorted from blood, collected in a trial of the OX40 agonist ivuxolimab. The CDR3 nucleotides read TGTGCCAGCAGCGTAGCGGCCCAGGGGGGCCCCTATGGCTACACCTTC. Its translation: CASSVAAQGGPYGYTF.